Below, 10 T cell receptor beta chains from the same sample are listed, as sequenced in a study of T-cell reconstitution after alpha-beta-depleted transplantation in children. Preparing the TCRbeta library involved the use of unique molecular identifiers. TCRdb reanalysed the PCR reads using MiXCR and keeps one entry per CDR3 protein. This table holds almost 500,000 distinct CDR3 sequences, under 15% found once. The input for sequencing was PBMCs from the stem cell graft donor, taken from the stem cell graft. These receptors were obtained from a human donor who donated a stem cell graft to a child with combined immunodeficiency.

This chain joins TRBV10-3 and TRBJ2-5; no firm D call. The germline gives CDR1 ENHRY, CDR2 SYGVKD. There are 13 residues in the CDR3. V lost 4 bases to trimming and J lost 5 bases, with 11 bases between them. The CDR3, as DNA: TGTGCCATCAGTGGCGGTCCGGGCGAGACCCAGTACTTC. This sequence encodes CAISGGPGETQYF.

The chain carries TRBV6-1 and TRBJ2-1; 14 bases fit TRBD2. Germline loops: CDR1 MNHNS, CDR2 SASEGT. This CDR3 region has 15 residues. After removal of 8 bases from V and 7 bases from J, the junction contained 7 bases not matched to a gene. CDR3 protein: CASSGLAGGGNEQFF. The CDR3 DNA reads as TGTGCCAGCTCCGGACTAGCGGGAGGAGGGAATGAGCAGTTCTTC.

In its sample, this clonotype was seen a few times. The chain employs TRBV7-2 and TRBJ2-7; 9 nucleotides match TRBD2. The J segment lost 5 bases and the V segment lost 5 bases, leaving 13 bases of the junction unmatched. The CDR3 is 16 residues long. Germline V gene sequence: CDR1 SGHTA, CDR2 FQGNSA. The chain's CDR3 is CASSPPGREGLDEQYF. CDR3 in DNA: TGTGCCAGCAGCCCCCCTGGGCGGGAGGGCTTGGACGAGCAGTACTTC.

This clonotype was counted at least ten times. The J gene is TRBJ2-3, the V gene TRBV9; D uncertain. Germline V lookup: CDR1 SGDLS, CDR2 YYNGEE. The CDR3 is made up of 14 amino acids. V lost 4 bases, J lost 2 bases, and 11 bases lay in between. This CDR3 reads CASSTHYATDTQYF. CDR3 sequence (DNA): TGTGCCAGCAGCACCCATTATGCCACAGATACGCAGTATTTT. Full variable domain (rest looked up from reference TRBV9 and TRBJ2-3): DSGVTQTPKHLITATGQRVTLRCSPRSGDLSVYWYQQSLDQGLQFLIQYYNGEERAKGNILERFSAQQFPDLHSELNLSSLELGDSALYFCASSTHYATDTQYFGPGTRLTVL.

The chain employs TRBV5-1 and TRBJ2-2, with 10 bases lining up with TRBD1. The ends lost 7 bases at V and 4 bases at J; junction bases unmatched: 10. CDR3 length: 16 residues. The germline gives CDR1 SGHRS, CDR2 YFSETQ. In DNA form, the CDR3 reads TGCGCCAGCGCCAGAAGACAGGGGGCTCTCACCGGGGAGCTGTTTTTT. This translates into CASARRQGALTGELFF.

The chain carries TRBV25-1 and TRBJ2-5; no reliable D call. Germline V lookup: CDR1 MGHDK, CDR2 SYGVNS. Trimming removed 1 base from V and 3 bases from J, with 6 bases in between. CDR3 size: 13 residues. The CDR3 is CASSEFGEETQYF. CDR3 nucleotide sequence: TGTGCCAGCAGTGAATTCGGCGAAGAGACCCAGTACTTC. Together with reference TRBV25-1 and TRBJ2-5, the CDR3 gives the full variable domain: EADIYQTPRYLVIGTGKKITLECSQTMGHDKMYWYQQDPGMELHLIHYSYGVNSTEKGDLSSESTVSRIRTEHFPLTLESARPSHTSQYLCASSEFGEETQYFGPGTRLLVL.

This clonotype was detected a few times. The chain recombines TRBV24-1 with TRBJ1-5; D is perhaps TRBD1 (5 bases). Germline V lookup: CDR1 KGHDR, CDR2 SFDVKD. Trimming cost V 5 bases and J 2 bases, with 9 bases left between them. The CDR3 length is 14 residues. CDR3 protein: CATSVGERNQPQHF. The DNA for the CDR3 is TGTGCCACCAGTGTGGGGGAGCGCAATCAGCCCCAGCATTTT.

This clonotype was seen more than once but under ten times. This chain joins TRBV20-1 and TRBJ2-7, with D uncertain. Trimming removed 0 bases from V and 0 bases from J, with 6 bases in between. This CDR3 region has 13 residues. Germline CDR1 reads DFQATT; CDR2 reads SNEGSKA (reference sequence). This CDR3 reads CSARDEFSYEQYF. The CDR3 DNA reads TGCAGTGCTAGAGATGAGTTCTCCTACGAGCAGTACTTC.

V and J are TRBV20-1 and TRBJ2-5; 11 bases agree with TRBD2. The CDR3 consists of 13 residues. Losses at the gene ends were 4 bases for V and 5 bases for J; bases not matched to a gene: 3. Per the germline V gene, CDR1 is DFQATT and CDR2 is SNEGSKA (reference sequence). CDR3 residues: CSAKTSGVETQYF. The CDR3 coding sequence is TGCAGTGCTAAGACTAGCGGGGTTGAGACCCAGTACTTC.

This clonotype has more than one count but fewer than ten. The chain's CDR3 is CSARELAGDFEQFF. For the CDR3, the DNA is TGCAGTGCTAGAGAACTAGCGGGAGACTTTGAGCAGTTCTTC. This chain links TRBV20-1 with TRBJ2-1; 11 bases are a match to TRBD2. CDR1 is DFQATT, CDR2 SNEGSKA, per germline (reference sequence). The CDR3 length is 14 residues. V trimming: 0 bases; J trimming: 9 bases; junction bases outside the gene matches: 4.